This TCR beta chain emerged from a study of T-cell memory formation after mild COVID-19 (dated by TCRdb to about 2021). Broadly, across the study: Most TCR sequence clusters were specific to one of the two donors. In a couple of donors, T-cell clones that expanded and contracted after mild COVID-19 were followed by sequencing TCRalpha and TCRbeta repertoires longitudinally. The cohort comprised two young, previously healthy adult volunteers, one female and one male.

On this clonotype: The specificity of this receptor is unknown. No quality values exist for individual bases; no much larger clone is one base distant.

Broader findings and caveats from the paper: The study included only a couple of mild cases, and larger cohorts that include severe cases with pre-infection samples were judged to be necessary. Balanced CD4/CD8 phenotypes were observed for clones contracting from day 15 to 85, whereas a bias towards CD4+ was observed for a second wave of clones expanding from day 15 to 37. Some responding clones were detected in pre-infection memory, suggesting pre-existing cross-reactive memory T cells joined the SARS-CoV-2 response. SARS-CoV-2 specificity of the second-wave clones peaking on day 37 was not confirmed. Contracting CD4+ clones turned up mainly in the CM and EM memory subsets, whereas EMRA was where CD8+ clones were enriched.

The run used an Illumina NovaSeq 6000. TCRalpha and TCRbeta cDNA libraries were constructed by 5'RACE with constant-segment primers, with sample barcodes and unique molecular identifiers being introduced. RNA was extracted from every sample with Trizol reagent. Library amplification was performed in two PCR steps, and a second sample barcode and Illumina TruSeq adapters were introduced in the second step. The libraries were sequenced on an Illumina NovaSeq using 2 x 150 bp paired-end reads. In the paper's pipeline: Demultiplexing of reads and collapsing into UMI-guided consensus sequences were performed with migec v1.2.7. Using mixcr v2.1.11, UMI consensuses were aligned to TRA and TRB V and J templates and then assembled into clonotypes. A clonotype was counted as expanded or contracted only when both edgeR and NoisET called the clonotype significant, with the noise models trained on biological replicates. For edgeR calls, a false discovery rate-adjusted p below 0.01 and a log2 fold-change threshold of 1 were applied. PCA with hierarchical clustering of max-normalized trajectories of the 1000 most abundant clonotypes was used as exploratory dynamics analysis. The CD4 or CD8 phenotype of responding clones was assigned using the separately sequenced CD4+ and CD8+ repertoires. The public reads were reanalyzed by TCRdb: fastp trimming at Q25, MiXCR alignment, in-frame beta chains only. Identical CDR3 protein sequences are pooled into one entry, listed with their most common genes and DNA. For this entry, the V and J calls and clone size follow TCRdb and not the study's own pipeline. The sample table records under 550,000 distinct CDR3 sequences; 15% to 20% of these occur just once. Over 9% of the sample belongs to the ten largest clones.

PBMCs were isolated by Ficoll-Paque density gradient centrifugation. CDR1 KGHDR and CDR2 SFDVKD are derived from the germline V gene. The CDR3, cysteine through phenylalanine, is 17 amino acids long. The read is trimmed to its CDR3 DNA, 51 bases read in frame from base 1. Germline trimming amounts to 7 bases on V and 1 base on J, with 11 as the count of junction bases outside the gene matches. The specimen sequenced was PBMCs or a T cell subset sorted from them (not recorded which). The clonotype originates from an adult woman who had mild COVID-19 (a few samples of this study predate the infection). The sample titles of this study are shuffled in the database, so cell type and time point are left out; the donor was told from shared clones. The chain couples TRBV24-1 to TRBJ2-1, with 8 bases aligning to TRBD1. CDR3 reads: CATSPLSRTGSYNEQFF. The sequenced DNA is TGTGCCACCAGCCCCCTTTCAAGGACAGGGTCCTACAATGAGCAGTTCTTC.